This T cell receptor beta chain was found in a study of beta chain features in type 1 diabetes (dated by TCRdb to between 2018 and 2020). Background on the whole study: No differences in mean age, gender distribution, total cell number or subset yield were found between patients and healthy donors. Whereas all 30 or so donors provided naive and central memory subsets, regulatory and stem cell-like memory subsets were isolated from just 8 patients and about 8 healthy donors. The study compared TCRB repertoires of sorted circulating CD4+ T cell subsets between recently diagnosed type 1 diabetes patients and matched healthy donors. Across all samples, approximately 98,000,000 sorted cells were examined, and cell number per subset correlated strongly with RNA yield. Study-wide conclusions, independent of this receptor: Patients with type 1 diabetes made fewer insertions and deleted more nucleotides at VDJ recombination sites, implying thymic rearrangement abnormalities. A moderate but significant shortening of TCRB CDR3 length was observed in type 1 diabetes patients in all four CD4+ subsets. Only small numbers of individuals were included in the HLA sub-analyses, which left unresolved whether HLA type had any influence on TCRB rearrangement. Shorter templates might have been favored by PCR, but patient and control samples were amplified and corrected together, so both groups would have been affected equally by any skew. Naive, central memory and regulatory TCRB repertoires appeared to be more alike among patients than among healthy donors. Because cDNA rather than genomic DNA was sequenced, highly expressing activated cells could have been over-represented, although no difference in activation and CD3 levels was found between groups.

Each donor gave one peripheral blood draw, about 110 mL on average, collected into heparinised tubes. Using a panel that included CD45RO, CCR7, CD25, CD127, CD95 and CD27, naive, central memory, regulatory and stem cell-like memory CD4+ T cells were sorted on a BD FACSAria II. A purity above 98% was achieved for all sorted populations. PBMCs were isolated right away by Lymphoprep density gradient centrifugation and were stained directly, without culture. To minimize batch effects, samples were stained and sorted in pairs, one healthy donor with one patient per experiment. This clone was counted between two and nine times. Its binding antigen is unknown. Base qualities are not provided; no much larger clone lies one nucleotide away. The entire isolated RNA was reverse transcribed using the High Capacity cDNA Reverse Transcription Kit, and thus expressed TCRB transcripts were sequenced. Deep immunoSEQ sequencing was performed on naive, central memory and regulatory T cell samples, with an average of roughly 3.5 million total reads per sample. Sorted cells were lysed in RLT buffer, and RNA was extracted using DNase-treated RNeasy Micro or Mini kits according to cell number. To prevent cross-contamination, every cell subset was processed on its own, while patient and healthy donor samples were processed together. The immunoSEQ multiplex PCR was used to amplify TCRB sequences from cDNA, yielding 87-bp fragments that span the CDR3 region. Sequencing of the amplicons was done on the Illumina HiSeq platform. Regarding the original processing steps: PCR bias was corrected computationally using synthetic template baselines, and reads within Hamming distance 2 were collapsed, with unmergeable singletons discarded. Reads were aligned against IMGT so that V, D and J genes, CDR3 length and insertions or deletions at six rearrangement sites could be assigned. Clonotype counts were normalized to sorted cell number within each subset before computing true diversity and Gini coefficients with the tcR R package. Repertoire sharing was quantified using the overlap coefficient calculated on TCRB nucleotide sequences. Out-of-frame TCRB sequences from naive cells were analyzed as a proxy for the pre-selection repertoire. The clones in this table, taken by TCRdb from immuneACCESS, are in-frame only. Not every clone is retained; where verified, under half of the shortfall comes from an unresolved V gene, and the cause of the rest is unknown. V and J calls and clone size are those listed in that table; D and trimming were worked out from the DNA. Across this sample there are over 650,000 clones, with over 12% seen only once. The ten largest make up just under 0.04% of the sample.

V loses 5 bases of germline sequence and J loses 6 bases, and the interval between the two ends is 13 bases. As encoded in the germline V gene, CDR1 is SGHVS while CDR2 is FNYEAQ. Its CDR3 holds 13 amino acids, cysteine through phenylalanine. CDR3 DNA only is kept here, 39 bases in frame from base 1. The origin of this receptor is a man aged 18 to 30 with type 1 diabetes. The chain couples TRBV7-6 to TRBJ1-2, with no confident D gene call. Sequencing used naive CD4+ T cells from blood. The intended sense of this specimen's cell subset or site label: true naive CD4+ T cells. CDR3 region: CASSLTDWNGYTF. The DNA is as follows: TGTGCCAGCAGCCTAACCGATTGGAATGGCTACACCTTC.